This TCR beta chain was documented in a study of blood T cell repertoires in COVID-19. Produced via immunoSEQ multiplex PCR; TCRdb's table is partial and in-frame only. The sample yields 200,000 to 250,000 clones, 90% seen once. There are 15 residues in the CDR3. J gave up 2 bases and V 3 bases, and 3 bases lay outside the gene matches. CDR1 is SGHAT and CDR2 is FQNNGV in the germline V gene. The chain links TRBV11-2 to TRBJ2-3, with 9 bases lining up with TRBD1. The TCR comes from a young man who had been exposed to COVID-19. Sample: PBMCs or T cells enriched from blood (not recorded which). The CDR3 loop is CASSFRDRATDTQYF. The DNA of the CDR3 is TGTGCCAGCAGCTTCCGGGACAGGGCCACAGATACGCAGTATTTT.